The entry that follows covers one T cell receptor (beta chain) sequence. The CDR3 loop spans 12 amino acids. The germline V and J ends were trimmed by 3 bases and 2 bases, with 8 bases remaining between them. The V gene's germline CDR1 is DFQATT and CDR2 SNEGSKA (reference sequence). This sample stems from a study of blood T cell repertoires in COVID-19. Libraries were prepared by immunoSEQ multiplex PCR; TCRdb keeps only in-frame clonotypes and omits some of them. The table lists around 270,000 clones, about 89% of them singletons. Sequencing was done on a sample of peripheral blood. This chain uses TRBV20-1 with TRBJ2-7; D uncertain. This TCR was sampled from a man aged 35 to 55 with acute or convalescent COVID-19. CDR3 sequence: CSASPGAYEQYF. The CDR3, as DNA: TGCAGTGCTAGTCCCGGAGCCTACGAGCAGTACTTC.